The TCR beta chain described here comes from a study of CD8+ T cells in alopecia areata. Alopecia areata patients had lesional scalp punch biopsies and peripheral blood taken from them. Details on this clone: The antigen remains unidentified.

RNA extraction and reverse transcription yielded cDNA as sequencing template. Sequencing was performed with immunoSEQ multiplex PCR; in TCRdb, only in-frame clones are kept and a portion is missing. The sample carries tens of thousands of clones, 55% recorded once. Whole-study results and caveats: Elevated clonality characterized lesional scalp relative to normal scalp, particularly in alopecia totalis/universalis. Researchers reported that TCR sharing among patients proved less clear than in mice, possibly HLA-linked.

Sequences were obtained from NKG2D-high CD8+ T cells sorted from blood. This receptor was taken from a human donor with alopecia areata.

The CDR3 nucleotides read TGCGCCAGCAGTCAAGATCGGGGGCGTTGGACTGAAGCTTTCTTT. It yields the protein CASSQDRGRWTEAFF. This chain joins TRBV23-1 and TRBJ1-1, with D possibly TRBD1 on 6 matching bases. TRBV23-1 is treated as an ORF (open reading frame) with a function not yet certain. V was cut by 2 bases and J by 5 bases, with 15 bases left in between. This CDR3 has 15 amino acids.